One and the same sample provided the 21 T cell receptor beta chains below, sequenced in a study of shared clonotypes between healthy human individuals. Clones were read by immunoSEQ multiplex PCR, and TCRdb kept only the in-frame ones, dropping some. The table lists 1,500,000 or so clones, less than 99% of them singletons. Sequencing used naive CD4+ T cells sorted from blood. Subset: CD45RA+ positively selected. These receptors all come from a man aged 25-45 years in good health.

This chain uses TRBV15 with TRBJ1-5, with 8 bases aligning to TRBD1. Germline CDR1 LNHNV, CDR2 YYDKDF (reference sequence). The CDR3 covers 16 residues. The junction had 6 bases not matched to a gene; V was cut back by 3 bases and J by 2 bases. CDR3 in DNA: TGTGCCACCAGCAGGCTAGACAGGGGAGGCAATCAGCCCCAGCATTTT. It yields the protein CATSRLDRGGNQPQHF.

The chain is built from TRBV5-1 and TRBJ1-4; D perhaps matches TRBD1 (5 bases). CDR1 is SGHRS, CDR2 YFSETQ, per germline. The CDR3 runs 13 residues. V lost 3 bases, J lost 8 bases, and 11 bases lay in between. The CDR3 region has the DNA TGCGCCAGCAGCTGGGGGAGTGGGGAAAAACTGTTTTTT. This sequence encodes CASSWGSGEKLFF.

The V gene is TRBV5-1, the J gene TRBJ2-2; TRBD2 is a possible D gene (6 bases). The length of the CDR3 is 14 residues. Germline assignment: CDR1 SGHRS and CDR2 YFSETQ. Trimming removed 4 bases at V and 2 bases at J, with 9 bases between. The DNA of the CDR3 is TGCGCCAGCAGCCCGGGGGTCAACACCGGGGAGCTGTTTTTT. This gives the protein CASSPGVNTGELFF.

J is TRBJ2-7 and V is TRBV11-2, with D maybe TRBD1 (5 bases). This CDR3 spans 15 amino acids. Germline CDR1 reads SGHAT; CDR2 reads FQNNGV. The germline V and J ends were trimmed by 2 bases and 5 bases, with 16 bases remaining between them. The CDR3 spells CASSLSDTHRNEQYF. CDR3 nucleotide sequence: TGTGCCAGCAGCTTATCTGACACACACAGGAACGAGCAGTACTTC. The whole variable domain, remainder taken from reference TRBV11-2 and TRBJ2-7, is EAGVAQSPRYKIIEKRQSVAFWCNPISGHATLYWYQQILGQGPKLLIQFQNNGVVDDSQLPKDRFSAERLKGVDSTLKIQPAKLEDSAVYLCASSLSDTHRNEQYFGPGTRLTVT.

The rearrangement uses TRBV7-2 and TRBJ1-5; D is ambiguous. CDR1 is SGHTA and CDR2 is FQGNSA in the germline V gene. This CDR3 is 16 amino acids long. V dropped 5 bases and J dropped 11 bases, with 25 bases sitting between them. The CDR3 bases are TGTGCCAGCAGCGTTCAAAGCGACGCGGGCACCCCGGCCCAGCATTTT. Translation gives CASSVQSDAGTPAQHF.

This chain links TRBV10-1 with TRBJ1-1, with 7 nucleotides matching TRBD1. Germline CDR1 and CDR2: WNHNN and SYGVQD (reference sequence). The CDR3 has 15 amino acids. Trimming took 1 base from V and 4 from J; bases not matched to a gene: 6. CDR3 protein: CASSELTGISTEAFF. The CDR3 DNA reads TGCGCCAGCAGTGAGTTGACAGGGATATCCACTGAAGCTTTCTTT.

The V and J genes are TRBV5-1 and TRBJ2-1, with D possibly called TRBD1 or TRBD2 (5 bases each). The germline gives CDR1 SGHRS, CDR2 YFSETQ. V lost 3 bases and J 4 bases, leaving 11 bases between the germline ends. The CDR3 covers 14 residues. CDR3 sequence reads: CASSYRGAYNEQFF. The CDR3, as DNA: TGCGCCAGCAGCTATAGAGGGGCATACAATGAGCAGTTCTTC.

The V gene is TRBV5-4, the J gene TRBJ1-1; 7 bases align to TRBD1. CDR1 is SGHNT, CDR2 YYREEE, per germline (reference sequence). V gave up 5 bases and J gave up 7 bases; unmatched junction bases: 8. The CDR3 length is 13 residues. For the CDR3, the DNA is TGTGCCAGCAGTTTTCCGGGACAGCTTGAAGCTTTCTTT. It translates to CASSFPGQLEAFF.

Of note for this clone: This sample includes further DNA sequences coding for the same CDR3. This chain joins TRBV5-1 and TRBJ2-1; TRBD1 matches at 8 bases. Germline V gives CDR1 SGHRS, CDR2 YFSETQ. The CDR3 contains 15 residues. The trim removed 1 base at V and 4 bases at J, leaving 4 bases unmatched. CDR3 loop: CASSLSGGSYNEQFF. The CDR3 bases are TGCGCCAGCAGCTTGTCAGGGGGCAGTTACAATGAGCAGTTCTTC.

The V and J genes are TRBV18 and TRBJ2-7; 9 bases map to TRBD1. This CDR3 region has 16 residues. CDR1 and CDR2 from the germline V gene are KGHSH and LQKENI. V was clipped by 2 bases and J by 0 bases; unmatched bases: 5. The CDR3 reads CASSPWTGVTSYEQYF. DNA of the CDR3: TGTGCCAGCTCACCATGGACAGGGGTGACCTCCTACGAGCAGTACTTC.

This chain uses TRBV5-4 with TRBJ2-7, with 8 positions matching TRBD2. Germline CDR1 reads SGHNT; CDR2 reads YYREEE (reference sequence). The CDR3 sequence is 16 residues long. V trimming: 1 base; J trimming: 0 bases; junction bases outside the gene matches: 6. CDR3 amino acids: CASSLWGAGVSYEQYF. The CDR3 nucleotides read TGTGCCAGCAGCTTGTGGGGAGCGGGAGTCTCCTACGAGCAGTACTTC.

CDR3 loop: CASSLAGLAVETQYF. As DNA, the CDR3 is TGTGCCAGCAGCTTAGCGGGATTGGCAGTAGAGACCCAGTACTTC. The chain links TRBV7-2 to TRBJ2-5; D remains unclear. The germline V and J ends were trimmed by 0 bases and 4 bases, with 12 bases remaining between them. Germline CDR1 SGHTA, CDR2 FQGNSA. CDR3 length: 15 residues.

This rearrangement joins TRBV18 to TRBJ1-1; the D gene is possibly TRBD1 (6 bases). With 4 bases removed from V and 1 base from J, the gap between germline ends came to 13 bases. Germline CDR1 and CDR2: KGHSH and LQKENI. The CDR3 extends over 15 amino acids. The DNA for the CDR3 is TGTGCCAGCTCACAGACTACAGGGTCGAACACTGAAGCTTTCTTT. Residues: CASSQTTGSNTEAFF.

This chain's CDR3 is CASSLADRAYEQYF. The CDR3 DNA follows: TGTGCCAGCAGCTTAGCGGACAGGGCCTACGAGCAGTACTTC. The chain employs TRBV7-6 and TRBJ2-7; 8 nucleotides match TRBD1. CDR1 is SGHVS, CDR2 FNYEAQ, per germline. The CDR3 sequence is 14 residues long. V shed 0 bases and J 2 bases; nucleotides not matched to a gene: 0.

This clone showed up just once. The genes are TRBV7-2 and TRBJ2-7, with D uncertain. This CDR3 has 12 amino acids. The V gene's germline CDR1 is SGHTA and CDR2 FQGNSA. The V and J ends lost 4 bases and 0 bases respectively, with 4 bases between them. Written as DNA, the CDR3 is TGTGCCAGCAGCTCCCACTCCTACGAGCAGTACTTC. Amino acids: CASSSHSYEQYF.

V is TRBV15 and J is TRBJ1-3; D not certain. This CDR3 has 15 amino acids. CDR1 and CDR2 (germline): LNHNV, YYDKDF (reference sequence). Deletions cut 0 bases from V and 1 base from J, with 7 bases between. The CDR3 DNA is TGTGCCACCAGCAGAGATGGCGGATCTGGAAACACCATATATTTT. Translated: CATSRDGGSGNTIYF.

This chain uses TRBV6-6 with TRBJ2-7; D may match TRBD1 or TRBD2 (5 bases each). V shed 2 bases and J shed 5 bases, with 13 bases lying between them. This CDR3 spans 14 amino acids. Germline V gene lookup returns CDR1 MNHNY and CDR2 SVGAGI (reference sequence). CDR3 loop: CASSYVSGSNEQYF. The CDR3 nucleotides are TGTGCCAGCAGTTACGTCTCAGGGAGCAACGAGCAGTACTTC.

The gene calls are TRBV18 and TRBJ2-7, with D maybe TRBD2 (6 bases). Germline V gene data show CDR1 as KGHSH and CDR2 as LQKENI. CDR3 length equals 14 residues. Trimming took 3 bases from V and 3 from J, leaving 12 bases between them. CDR3 sequence (DNA): TGTGCCAGCTCACCCGACTTAGCGGACTACGAGCAGTACTTC. Its translation: CASSPDLADYEQYF. Using reference TRBV18 and TRBJ2-7 for the parts outside the CDR3, the full variable domain is NAGVMQNPRHLVRRRGQEARLRCSPMKGHSHVYWYRQLPEEGLKFMVYLQKENIIDESGMPKERFSAEFPKEGPSILRIQQVVRGDSAAYFCASSPDLADYEQYFGPGTRLTVT.

V gene TRBV6-6 combines with J gene TRBJ2-7, with 10 bases identical to TRBD2. Trimming removed 6 bases from V and 5 bases from J; junction bases left unmatched: 4. Germline lookup yields CDR1 MNHNY and CDR2 SVGAGI (reference sequence). The CDR3 spans 13 residues. CDR3 coding DNA: TGTGCCAGCAGACGGACTAGCGGCGACGAGCAGTACTTC. This encodes CASRRTSGDEQYF.

The chain is built from TRBV10-3 and TRBJ2-5; TRBD1 might be the D (6 bases). The CDR3 has 15 amino acids. V dropped 2 bases and J dropped 2 bases, with 12 bases sitting between them. Germline V gives CDR1 ENHRY, CDR2 SYGVKD. CDR3 bases: TGTGCCATCAGTGAGATCAAGGGGGTACAAGAGACCCAGTACTTC. Translating gives CAISEIKGVQETQYF.

V usage is TRBV18 and J usage is TRBJ2-5; D is ambiguous. Germline V gene sequence: CDR1 KGHSH, CDR2 LQKENI. The ends were cut back, 1 base at V and 2 bases at J, with 14 bases in the middle. This CDR3 region has 16 residues. The CDR3 DNA sequence: TGTGCCAGCTCACCACTGAGGAGTACCAATCAAGAGACCCAGTACTTC. Translated, it gives CASSPLRSTNQETQYF.